These T cell receptor beta chains were read from a single sample in a study of T cell responses to AZD1222 COVID-19 vaccine. Produced via immunoSEQ multiplex PCR; TCRdb's table is partial and in-frame only. This sample has some 130,000 clones, with 80% to 90% found just once. Here the sequenced sample was peripheral blood, taken on day 0 of AZD1222 vaccination. All receptors come from an adult in good health. The CDR3 runs from the conserved cysteine through the conserved F or W. D genes are given only for firm matches. A clone size is listed for some rows: how often the clone was seen (once, few, many), or a class if it is expanded.

V gene,J gene,clone size,D gene,CDR3 DNA,CDR3 protein
TRBV7-7,TRBJ2-1,.,TRBD2,TGTGCCAGCAGCCCCGGGACTAGCGGGAGTCGGTACAATGAGCAGTTCTTC,CASSPGTSGSRYNEQFF
TRBV7-2,TRBJ1-4,.,.,TGTGCCAGCAGTCCTTCCGGGAGACCAACTAATGAAAAACTGTTTTTT,CASSPSGRPTNEKLFF
TRBV29-1,TRBJ2-2,.,TRBD2,TGCAGCGTGGCGCTAGCGGGGGGCGCGAACACCGGGGAGCTGTTTTTT,CSVALAGGANTGELFF
TRBV28,TRBJ2-3,.,.,TGTGCCAGCAGTTCGAAGGGATTTACGGTCACAGATACGCAGTATTTT,CASSSKGFTVTDTQYF
TRBV14,TRBJ1-2,.,.,TGTGCCAGCAGCCAGTTTGCTTATGGCTACACCTTC,CASSQFAYGYTF
TRBV14,TRBJ2-7,.,.,TGTGCCAGCAGCCAACTTTTACAGCTCCAGGGGTACGAGCAGTACTTC,CASSQLLQLQGYEQYF
TRBV2,TRBJ2-5,.,TRBD2,TGTGCCAGCAACCCGGGCGGGGGGGTCCAAGAGACCCAGTACTTC,CASNPGGGVQETQYF
TRBV4-3,TRBJ2-1,.,.,TGCGCCAGCAGCCAAGACGTGGGGGGGACAGATGAGCAGTTCTTC,CASSQDVGGTDEQFF
TRBV28,TRBJ2-3,.,.,TGTGCCAGCACCGCGAGGGAGGGCACAGATACGCAGTATTTT,CASTAREGTDTQYF
TRBV4-1,TRBJ2-7,.,.,TGCGCCAGCAGCCAAGAGAAACTGAGGCCTTCGGGCGAGCAGTACTTC,CASSQEKLRPSGEQYF
TRBV10-2,TRBJ1-1,.,TRBD1,TGCGCCAGCGGGAGGGCAGGGGGAAACACTGAAGCTTTCTTT,CASGRAGGNTEAFF
TRBV6-5,TRBJ1-2,.,TRBD1,TGTGCCAGCAGTTATTCGACAGGGGCCCTCTCTCGTCTTACCTTC,CASSYSTGALSRLTF
TRBV2,TRBJ2-7,once,.,TGTGCCAGCAGTGACCGACCCTCCGGGGACTACGAGCAGTACTTC,CASSDRPSGDYEQYF
TRBV21-1,TRBJ1-5,.,.,TGTGCCAGCAGCGAAAGGACAGAAGGTCGTCGAAATAGCAATCAGCCCCAGCATTTT,CASSERTEGRRNSNQPQHF
TRBV30,TRBJ2-7,few,TRBD1,TGTGCCTGGAGTCTTGGGACAGGGGAGTACGAGCAGTACTTC,CAWSLGTGEYEQYF
TRBV5-1,TRBJ2-3,.,.,TGCGCCAGCCGCGGGGCCACGGGATACAGTACAGATACGCAGTATTTT,CASRGATGYSTDTQYF
TRBV5-4,TRBJ2-7,.,TRBD2,TGTGCCAGCAGCCTGATGAAAGCGGGAGGGCACTACGAGCAGTACTTC,CASSLMKAGGHYEQYF
TRBV27,TRBJ1-2,.,.,TGTGCCAGTAGAGGGAGGACGTTATATGGCTACACCTTC,CASRGRTLYGYTF
TRBV30,TRBJ2-1,once,TRBD1,TGTGCCTGGACCAACGGGGACAGGAGAGAGCAGTTCTTC,CAWTNGDRREQFF
TRBV19,TRBJ2-2,.,TRBD1,TGTGCCAGTAGTCACAGAGACAGGGTTGATAGGGAGCTGTTTTTT,CASSHRDRVDRELFF
TRBV11-1,TRBJ2-1,.,.,TGTGCCAGCAGCGGGAGCCTGACCTACAATGAGCAGTTCTTC,CASSGSLTYNEQFF
TRBV2,TRBJ1-5,few,TRBD1,TGTGCCGGACGGGTAACAGGGGGTAGGGCTGAGCAGCCCCAGCATTTT,CAGRVTGGRAEQPQHF
TRBV11-2,TRBJ1-5,.,TRBD1,TGTGCCAGCAGCTTAGACAGGGGGACTCAGCCCCAGCATTTT,CASSLDRGTQPQHF
TRBV2,TRBJ1-5,.,.,TGTGCCAGCGGGACCTGGCAGGAGAATCAGCCCCAGCATTTT,CASGTWQENQPQHF
TRBV3-1/TRBV3-2,TRBJ2-5,.,TRBD2,TGTGCCAGCAGCCTAGCGAATAGCGGGACCCAAGAGACCCAGTACTTC,CASSLANSGTQETQYF
TRBV7-2,TRBJ1-6,.,.,TGTGCCAGCAGCTTAGACAGGGTATCTGGTGGTAATTCACCCCTCCACTTT,CASSLDRVSGGNSPLHF
TRBV2,TRBJ2-7,.,.,TGTGCCAGCCCCGGATATCGAGGGAGGTACGAGCAGTACTTC,CASPGYRGRYEQYF
TRBV11-2,TRBJ1-5,.,TRBD1,TGTGCCAGCAGCTTAGGGGCCTTCGGACAGGGGGATCAGCCCCAGCATTTT,CASSLGAFGQGDQPQHF
TRBV29-1,TRBJ1-2,.,.,TGCAGCGTTGAGGGGGCGTTTGGCTACACCTTC,CSVEGAFGYTF
TRBV19,TRBJ1-2,.,TRBD1,TGTGCCAGTAGTGCTGCGGGACAGGGGGCTTCTTATGGCTACACCTTC,CASSAAGQGASYGYTF
TRBV27,TRBJ2-2,.,TRBD2,TGTGCCAGCAGCTCACCGGGACTAGCGGGAGGGACGAACACCGGGGAGCTGTTTTTT,CASSSPGLAGGTNTGELFF
TRBV28,TRBJ2-3,.,TRBD2,TGTGCCAGCAGTTTGGGACTAGCGGGAGTTATAGATACGCAGTATTTT,CASSLGLAGVIDTQYF
TRBV19,TRBJ1-2,.,TRBD1,TGTGCCAGTAGTTCGGGACAGGGGAGCAGCTATGGCTACACCTTC,CASSSGQGSSYGYTF
TRBV5-8,TRBJ2-5,.,.,TGTGCCAGCCCTCCAAGAGGGGCCGTAGAGACCCAGTACTTC,CASPPRGAVETQYF
TRBV15,TRBJ1-1,few,.,TGTGCCACCAGCATCAATGGGGAGAACACTGAAGCTTTCTTT,CATSINGENTEAFF
TRBV24-1,TRBJ2-2,.,.,TGTGCCACCAGTGAAACCCGGGCCGCGGGCGGGGAGCTGTTTTTT,CATSETRAAGGELFF
TRBV28,TRBJ2-1,.,TRBD2,TGTGCCAGCAGTCAATCTAGCGGGAGTTTCTATGAGCAGTTCTTC,CASSQSSGSFYEQFF
TRBV6-2/TRBV6-3,TRBJ1-6,.,TRBD1,TGTGCCAGCAGTTATGGTCACAGGGGGAATTCACCCCTCCACTTT,CASSYGHRGNSPLHF
TRBV14,TRBJ2-2,once,.,TGTGCCAGCAGCCAAGGGCAGGGGGGCACCGGGGAGCTGTTTTTT,CASSQGQGGTGELFF
TRBV28,TRBJ1-5,.,.,TGTGCCAGCAGTTTATTGACAGATAATCAGCCCCAGCATTTT,CASSLLTDNQPQHF
TRBV2,TRBJ1-2,.,.,TGTGCCAGCAGTGAGACCAATCCTTATGGCTACACCTTC,CASSETNPYGYTF
TRBV6-4,TRBJ2-3,.,TRBD2,TGTGCCAGCAGTGTATCCGGGGGGGAAGATACGCAGTATTTT,CASSVSGGEDTQYF
TRBV30,TRBJ1-5,.,.,TGTGCCTGGAGAAAAAGGGAGCCCCAGCATTTT,CAWRKREPQHF
TRBV7-6,TRBJ1-1,few,TRBD1,TGTGCCAGCAGCCGAACAGGGGACCCGAACACTGAAGCTTTCTTT,CASSRTGDPNTEAFF
TRBV5-6,TRBJ2-3,.,TRBD1,TGTGCCAGCAGCGAAGGGGACAGGGTCGCAGATACGCAGTATTTT,CASSEGDRVADTQYF
TRBV6-5,TRBJ2-2,.,TRBD1,TGTGCCAGCAGCCAGGGGGCTCGGACCGGGGAGCTGTTTTTT,CASSQGARTGELFF
TRBV29-1,TRBJ2-7,.,.,TGCAGCGTTGAAGGGGCGGGACTCTACGAGCAGTACTTC,CSVEGAGLYEQYF
TRBV28,TRBJ2-7,.,.,TGTGCCAGCAGCCAAAGTCAACCCTACGAGCAGTACTTC,CASSQSQPYEQYF
TRBV19,TRBJ2-1,few,TRBD2,TGTGCCAGTAGTAAGGGCCGGGGGGTCAATGAGCAGTTCTTC,CASSKGRGVNEQFF
TRBV7-9,TRBJ2-2,.,.,TGTGCCAGCAGCTCCCCTCTAATCAGGGGGGAGCTGTTTTTT,CASSSPLIRGELFF